The TCR beta chain under discussion was sequenced for a study of blood T cell repertoires in COVID-19. Study information: The samples span acute and convalescent COVID-19 from the United States, Italy and Spain. Sample material is recorded as cDNA or gDNA derived from T cells, B-cell-depleted T cells, or PBMCs.

CDR3 size: 14 residues. CDR1 WSHSY and CDR2 SAAADI come from the germline V gene. V lost 7 bases to trimming and J lost 4 bases; unmatched junction nucleotides: 4. Original analysis: Reference gene primers were amplified, and this amplification served to estimate nucleated cell counts. Using immunoSEQ multiplex PCR, the repertoire was profiled, and TCRdb retains in-frame clones only, with some absent. V and J calls and clone size are given by that table; D and trimming were obtained from the DNA. The data hold roughly 160,000 clones, with 74% observed a single time. This chain joins TRBV10-2 and TRBJ2-1; 10 nucleotides align to TRBD1. The sequence was obtained from a woman of 80 years or more with acute or convalescent COVID-19. The specimen was peripheral blood. CDR3 residues: CASTGTGDYNEQFF. The DNA for the CDR3 is TGCGCCAGCACCGGGACAGGGGATTACAATGAGCAGTTCTTC.